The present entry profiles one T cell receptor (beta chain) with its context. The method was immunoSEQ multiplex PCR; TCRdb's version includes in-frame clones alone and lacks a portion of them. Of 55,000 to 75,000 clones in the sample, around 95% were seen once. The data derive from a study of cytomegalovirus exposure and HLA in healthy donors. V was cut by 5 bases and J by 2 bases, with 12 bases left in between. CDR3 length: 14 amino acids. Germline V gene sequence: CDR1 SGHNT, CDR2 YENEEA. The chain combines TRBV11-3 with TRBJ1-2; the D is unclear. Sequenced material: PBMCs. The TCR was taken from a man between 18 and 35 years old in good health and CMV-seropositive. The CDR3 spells CASSPRGGNYGYTF. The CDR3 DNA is TGTGCCAGCAGCCCTCGGGGAGGAAACTATGGCTACACCTTC. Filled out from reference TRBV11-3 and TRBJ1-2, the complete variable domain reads EAGVVQSPRYKIIEKKQPVAFWCNPISGHNTLYWYLQNLGQGPELLIRYENEEAVDDSQLPKDRFSAERLKGVDSTLKIQPAELGDSAVYLCASSPRGGNYGYTFGSGTRLTVV.